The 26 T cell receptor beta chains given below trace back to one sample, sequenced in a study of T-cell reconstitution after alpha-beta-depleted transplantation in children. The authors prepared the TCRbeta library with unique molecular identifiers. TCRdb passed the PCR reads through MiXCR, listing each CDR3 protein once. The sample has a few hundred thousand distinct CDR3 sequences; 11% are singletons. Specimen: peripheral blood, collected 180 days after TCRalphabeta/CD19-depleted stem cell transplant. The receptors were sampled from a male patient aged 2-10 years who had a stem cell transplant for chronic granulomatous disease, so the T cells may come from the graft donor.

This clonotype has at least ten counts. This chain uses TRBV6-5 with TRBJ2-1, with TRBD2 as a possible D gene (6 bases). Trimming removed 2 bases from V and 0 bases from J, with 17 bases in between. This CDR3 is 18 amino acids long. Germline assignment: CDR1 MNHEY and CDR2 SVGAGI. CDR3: CASSYSGWRDHSYNEQFF. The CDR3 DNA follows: TGTGCCAGCAGTTACAGCGGCTGGCGGGATCACTCCTACAATGAGCAGTTCTTC.

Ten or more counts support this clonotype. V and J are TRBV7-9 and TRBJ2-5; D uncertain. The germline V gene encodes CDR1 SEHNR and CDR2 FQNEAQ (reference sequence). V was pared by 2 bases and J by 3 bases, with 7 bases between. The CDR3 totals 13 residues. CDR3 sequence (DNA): TGTGCCAGCAGCTTACCGTTGGAAGAGACCCAGTACTTC. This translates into CASSLPLEETQYF.

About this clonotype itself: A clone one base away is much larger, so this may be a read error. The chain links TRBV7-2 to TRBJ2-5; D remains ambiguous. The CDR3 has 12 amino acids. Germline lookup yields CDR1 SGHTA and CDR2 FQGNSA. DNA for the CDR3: TGTGCCACCAGCCGGGTGAGAGAGACCCAGTACTTC. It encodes CATSRVRETQYF.

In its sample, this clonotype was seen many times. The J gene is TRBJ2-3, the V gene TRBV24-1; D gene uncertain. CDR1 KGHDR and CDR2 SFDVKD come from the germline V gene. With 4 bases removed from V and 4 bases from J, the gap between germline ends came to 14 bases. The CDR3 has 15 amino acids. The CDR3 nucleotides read TGTGCCACCAGTGACCCCGGACCTGCACCAGATACGCAGTATTTT. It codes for CATSDPGPAPDTQYF.

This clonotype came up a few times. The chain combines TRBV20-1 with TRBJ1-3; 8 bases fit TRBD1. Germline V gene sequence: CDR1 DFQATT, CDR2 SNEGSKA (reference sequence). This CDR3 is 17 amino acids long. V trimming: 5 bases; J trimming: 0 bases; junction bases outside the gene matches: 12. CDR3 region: CSAPGTGDIFSGNTIYF. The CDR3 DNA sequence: TGCAGTGCTCCCGGGACAGGTGATATCTTCTCTGGAAACACCATATATTTT.

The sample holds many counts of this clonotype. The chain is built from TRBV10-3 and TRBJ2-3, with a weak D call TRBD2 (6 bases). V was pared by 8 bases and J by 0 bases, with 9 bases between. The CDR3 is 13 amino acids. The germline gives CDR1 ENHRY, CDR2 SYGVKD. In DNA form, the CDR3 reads TGTGCCATCGGCGGGGTTAGCACAGATACGCAGTATTTT. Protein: CAIGGVSTDTQYF.

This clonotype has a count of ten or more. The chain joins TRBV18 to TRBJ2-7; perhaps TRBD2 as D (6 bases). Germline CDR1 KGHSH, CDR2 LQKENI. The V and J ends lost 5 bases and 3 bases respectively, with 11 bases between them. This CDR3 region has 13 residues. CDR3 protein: CASSTARDYEQYF. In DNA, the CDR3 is TGTGCCAGCTCAACAGCGCGGGACTACGAGCAGTACTTC.

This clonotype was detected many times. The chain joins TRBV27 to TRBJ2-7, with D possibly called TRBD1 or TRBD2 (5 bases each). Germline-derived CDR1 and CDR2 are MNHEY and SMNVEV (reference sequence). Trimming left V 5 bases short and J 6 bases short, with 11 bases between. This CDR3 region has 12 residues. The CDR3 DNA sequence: TGTGCCAGCAGTGGGACGGCGACCGAGCAGTACTTC. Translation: CASSGTATEQYF.

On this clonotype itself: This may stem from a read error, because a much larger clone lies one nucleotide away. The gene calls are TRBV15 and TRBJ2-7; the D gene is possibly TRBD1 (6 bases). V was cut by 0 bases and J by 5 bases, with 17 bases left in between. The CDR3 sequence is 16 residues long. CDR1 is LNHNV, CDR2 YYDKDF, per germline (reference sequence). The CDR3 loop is CATSRDPGQWLDEQYF. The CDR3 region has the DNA TGTGCCACCAGCAGAGATCCCGGACAGTGGCTAGACGAGCAGTACTTC.

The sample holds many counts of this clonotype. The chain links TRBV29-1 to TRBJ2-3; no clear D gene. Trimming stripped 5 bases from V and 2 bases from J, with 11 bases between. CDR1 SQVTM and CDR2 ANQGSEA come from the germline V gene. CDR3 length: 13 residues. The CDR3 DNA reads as TGCAGCGTTAAGGGTCGGCACACAGATACGCAGTATTTT. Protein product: CSVKGRHTDTQYF.

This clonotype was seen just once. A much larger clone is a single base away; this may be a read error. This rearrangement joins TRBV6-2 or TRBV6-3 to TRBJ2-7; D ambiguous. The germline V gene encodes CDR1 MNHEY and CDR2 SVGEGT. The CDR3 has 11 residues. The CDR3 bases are TGTGCCAGCAGTTACTCCCTTGAGCAGCACTTC. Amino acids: CASSYSLEQHF.

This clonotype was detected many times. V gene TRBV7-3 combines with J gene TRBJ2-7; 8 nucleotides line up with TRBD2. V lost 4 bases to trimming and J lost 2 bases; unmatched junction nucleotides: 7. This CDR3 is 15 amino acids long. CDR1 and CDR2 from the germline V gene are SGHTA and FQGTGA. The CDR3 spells CASSSLFSGAYEQYF. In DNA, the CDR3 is TGTGCCAGCAGCTCCCTATTTAGCGGGGCCTACGAGCAGTACTTC.

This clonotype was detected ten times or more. CDR3 region: CASTLAGNYNEQFF. The CDR3 region has the DNA TGTGCCAGTACACTAGCGGGGAACTACAATGAGCAGTTCTTC. This chain uses TRBV28 with TRBJ2-1; TRBD2 aligns across 10 bases. The germline gives CDR1 MDHEN, CDR2 SYDVKM. The CDR3 extends over 14 amino acids. J lost 3 bases, V lost 9 bases, and 5 bases had no gene match.

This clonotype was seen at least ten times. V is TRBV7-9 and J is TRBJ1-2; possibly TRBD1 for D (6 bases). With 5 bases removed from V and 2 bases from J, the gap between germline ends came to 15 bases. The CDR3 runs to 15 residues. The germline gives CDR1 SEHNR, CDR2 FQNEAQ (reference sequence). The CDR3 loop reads CASSPTGKLNYGYTF. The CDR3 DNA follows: TGTGCCAGCAGCCCAACAGGGAAGTTAAACTATGGCTACACCTTC.

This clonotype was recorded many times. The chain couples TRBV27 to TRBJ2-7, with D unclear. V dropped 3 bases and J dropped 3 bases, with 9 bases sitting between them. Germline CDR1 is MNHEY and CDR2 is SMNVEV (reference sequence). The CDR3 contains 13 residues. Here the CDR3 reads CASSLKQSYEQYF. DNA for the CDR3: TGTGCCAGCAGTTTGAAACAGAGCTACGAGCAGTACTTC.

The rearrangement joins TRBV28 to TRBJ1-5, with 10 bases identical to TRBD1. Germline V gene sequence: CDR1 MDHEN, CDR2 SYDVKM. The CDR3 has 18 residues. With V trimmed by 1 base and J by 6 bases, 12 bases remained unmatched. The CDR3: CASSLYDIWDRGCQPQHF. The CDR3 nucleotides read TGTGCCAGCAGTTTATATGACATCTGGGACAGGGGTTGTCAGCCCCAGCATTTT. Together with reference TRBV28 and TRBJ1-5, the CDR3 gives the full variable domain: DVKVTQSSRYLVKRTGEKVFLECVQDMDHENMFWYRQDPGLGLRLIYFSYDVKMKEKGDIPEGYSVSREKKERFSLILESASTNQTSMYLCASSLYDIWDRGCQPQHFGDGTRLSIL.

The CDR3 spells CASSYSKNSGKGRNEQYF. In DNA form, the CDR3 reads TGTGCCAGCAGTTACTCGAAAAACTCAGGAAAGGGCAGGAACGAGCAGTACTTC. This sequence joins TRBV6-5 and TRBJ2-7; D is ambiguous. V was shortened by 0 bases and J by 5 bases, with 23 bases between the two germline ends. In germline, CDR1 is MNHEY, CDR2 SVGAGI. There are 18 residues in the CDR3.

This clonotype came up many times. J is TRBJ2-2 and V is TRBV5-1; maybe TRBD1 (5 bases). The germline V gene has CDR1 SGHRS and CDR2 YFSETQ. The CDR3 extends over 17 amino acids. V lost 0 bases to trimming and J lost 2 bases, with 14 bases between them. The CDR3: CASSLADSPINTGELFF. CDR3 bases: TGCGCCAGCAGCTTGGCCGACAGCCCGATTAACACCGGGGAGCTGTTTTTT. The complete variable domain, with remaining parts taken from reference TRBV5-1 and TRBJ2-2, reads KAGVTQTPRYLIKTRGQQVTLSCSPISGHRSVSWYQQTPGQGLQFLFEYFSETQRNKGNFPGRFSGRQFSNSRSEMNVSTLELGDSALYLCASSLADSPINTGELFFGEGSRLTVL.

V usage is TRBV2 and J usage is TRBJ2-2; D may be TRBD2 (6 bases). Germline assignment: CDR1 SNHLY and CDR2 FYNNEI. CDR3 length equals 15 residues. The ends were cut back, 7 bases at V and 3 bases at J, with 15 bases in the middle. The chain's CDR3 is CASTRDLIYTGELFF. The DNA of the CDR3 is TGTGCCAGCACTCGGGACTTAATATACACCGGGGAGCTGTTTTTT.

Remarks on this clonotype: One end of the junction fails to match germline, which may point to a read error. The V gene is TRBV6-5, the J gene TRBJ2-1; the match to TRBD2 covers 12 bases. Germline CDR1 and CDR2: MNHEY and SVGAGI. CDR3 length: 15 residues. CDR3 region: CASSSSGRAVDEPFF. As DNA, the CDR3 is TGTGCCAGCAGTTCTAGCGGGAGGGCCGTCGATGAGCCGTTCTTC.

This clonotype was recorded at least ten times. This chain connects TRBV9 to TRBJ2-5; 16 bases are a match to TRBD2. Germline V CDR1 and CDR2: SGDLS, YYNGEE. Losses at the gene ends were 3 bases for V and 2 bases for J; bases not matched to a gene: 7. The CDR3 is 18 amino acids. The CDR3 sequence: CASSEGLAGGPRQETQYF. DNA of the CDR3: TGTGCCAGCAGCGAGGGACTAGCGGGAGGGCCCCGACAAGAGACCCAGTACTTC.

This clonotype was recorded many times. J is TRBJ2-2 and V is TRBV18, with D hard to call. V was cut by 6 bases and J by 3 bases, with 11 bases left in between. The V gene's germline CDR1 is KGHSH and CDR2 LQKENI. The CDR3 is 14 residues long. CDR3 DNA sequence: TGTGCCAGCTCGCGACGGGTAGACACCGGGGAGCTGTTTTTT. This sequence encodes CASSRRVDTGELFF. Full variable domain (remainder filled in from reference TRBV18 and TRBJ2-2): NAGVMQNPRHLVRRRGQEARLRCSPMKGHSHVYWYRQLPEEGLKFMVYLQKENIIDESGMPKERFSAEFPKEGPSILRIQQVVRGDSAAYFCASSRRVDTGELFFGEGSRLTVL.

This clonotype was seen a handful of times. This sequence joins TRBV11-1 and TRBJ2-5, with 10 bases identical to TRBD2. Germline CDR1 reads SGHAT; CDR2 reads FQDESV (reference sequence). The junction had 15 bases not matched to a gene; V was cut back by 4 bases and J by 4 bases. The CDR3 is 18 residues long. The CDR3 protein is CASSSIIDLAGDLETQYF. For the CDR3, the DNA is TGTGCCAGCAGCTCCATAATAGATCTAGCGGGAGATCTAGAGACCCAGTACTTC.

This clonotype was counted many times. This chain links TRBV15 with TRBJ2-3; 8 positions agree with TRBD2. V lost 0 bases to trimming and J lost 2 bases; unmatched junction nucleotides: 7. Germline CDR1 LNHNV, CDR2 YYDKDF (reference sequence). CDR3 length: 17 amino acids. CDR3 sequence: CATSREPTSGNTDTQYF. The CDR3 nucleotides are TGTGCCACCAGCAGAGAACCCACTAGCGGCAACACAGATACGCAGTATTTT. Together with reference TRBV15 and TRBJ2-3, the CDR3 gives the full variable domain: DAMVIQNPRYQVTQFGKPVTLSCSQTLNHNVMYWYQQKSSQAPKLLFHYYDKDFNNEADTPDNFQSRRPNTSFCFLDIRSPGLGDTAMYLCATSREPTSGNTDTQYFGPGTRLTVL.

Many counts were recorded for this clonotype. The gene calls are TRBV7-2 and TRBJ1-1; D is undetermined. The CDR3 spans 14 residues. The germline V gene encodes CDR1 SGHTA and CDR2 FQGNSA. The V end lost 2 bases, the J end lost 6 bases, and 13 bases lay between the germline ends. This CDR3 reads CASSLRPGGSEAFF. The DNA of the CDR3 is TGTGCCAGCAGCTTACGCCCCGGAGGTTCTGAAGCTTTCTTT.

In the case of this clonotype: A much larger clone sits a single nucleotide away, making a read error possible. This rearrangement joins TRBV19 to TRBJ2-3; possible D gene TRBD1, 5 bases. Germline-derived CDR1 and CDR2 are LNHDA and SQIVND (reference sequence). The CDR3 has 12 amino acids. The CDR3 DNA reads TGTTCCAGTAGGGGAAACACAGATACGCAGTATTTT. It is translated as CSSRGNTDTQYF.